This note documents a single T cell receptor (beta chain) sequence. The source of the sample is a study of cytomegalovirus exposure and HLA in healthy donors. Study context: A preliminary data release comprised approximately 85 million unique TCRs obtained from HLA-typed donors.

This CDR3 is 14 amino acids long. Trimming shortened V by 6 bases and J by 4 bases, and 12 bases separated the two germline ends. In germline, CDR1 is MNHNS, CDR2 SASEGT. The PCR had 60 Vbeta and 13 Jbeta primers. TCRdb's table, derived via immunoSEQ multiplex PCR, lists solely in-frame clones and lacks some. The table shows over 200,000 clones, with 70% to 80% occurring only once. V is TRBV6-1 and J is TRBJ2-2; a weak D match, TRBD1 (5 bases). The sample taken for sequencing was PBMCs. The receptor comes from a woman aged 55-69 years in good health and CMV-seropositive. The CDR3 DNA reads TGTGCCAGCAGCCAGGGTTATACCACCGGGGAGCTGTTTTTT. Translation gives CASSQGYTTGELFF.